The 7 T cell receptor beta chains below all came from one sample that was sequenced in a study of OX40 agonist ivuxolimab in advanced cancers. The library relied on the immunoSEQ multiplex PCR assay. TCRdb obtained this table from immuneACCESS and retained in-frame rearrangements with V and J assigned. These tables miss some clones; where compared with another copy, unresolved V genes account for less than half of the shortfall, and the remainder is unexplained. A total of fewer than 60,000 clones appear in this sample, 82% of them only once. The ten biggest clones cover roughly 4% of the sample. Source: CD4+ or CD8+ T cells sorted from blood, taken in a trial of the OX40 agonist ivuxolimab. The source of these receptors is an adult with an advanced solid tumor such as melanoma, head and neck, liver or kidney cancer.

The rearrangement joins TRBV28 to TRBJ2-1, with 7 positions matching TRBD1. J was trimmed by 5 bases and V by 2 bases; bases with no gene match: 3. Germline CDR1 MDHEN, CDR2 SYDVKM. The CDR3 contains 14 residues. The CDR3 nucleotides are TGTGCCAGCAGTTTACGGGACAGAGACAATGAGCAGTTCTTC. It is translated as CASSLRDRDNEQFF.

V is TRBV18 and J is TRBJ2-5; D is possibly TRBD2 (6 bases). Trimming cost V 6 bases and J 4 bases, with 12 bases left between them. The CDR3 extends over 13 amino acids. CDR1 is KGHSH, CDR2 LQKENI, per germline. The CDR3 is CASSARRGETQYF. In DNA form, the CDR3 reads TGTGCCAGCTCCGCCCGGCGGGGAGAGACCCAGTACTTC.

This rearrangement joins TRBV4-3 to TRBJ1-6; perhaps TRBD1 as D (5 bases). This CDR3 spans 16 amino acids. V was pared by 4 bases and J by 9 bases, with 19 bases between. Germline V gives CDR1 LGHNA, CDR2 YSLEER. The CDR3 protein is CASSRGGREIGSPLHF. Written as DNA, the CDR3 is TGCGCCAGCAGCCGCGGCGGCAGGGAGATCGGTTCACCCCTCCACTTT.

This clone occurred once. CDR3 coding DNA: TGCGCCAGCAGCCGGGGACAGTGGGAGCTGTTTTTT. It encodes CASSRGQWELFF. The V call is TRBV5-1, the J call TRBJ2-2, with 7 positions matching TRBD1. Germline CDR1 SGHRS, CDR2 YFSETQ. The CDR3 is 12 residues long. J gave up 9 bases and V 4 bases, and 3 bases lay outside the gene matches.

The CDR3 here is CASSLNPPNGNTIYF. CDR3 in DNA: TGTGCCAGCAGCCTAAACCCCCCCAACGGAAACACCATATATTTT. The V gene is TRBV28, the J gene TRBJ1-3; D ambiguous. The V gene lost 6 bases and the J gene lost 4 bases, with 16 bases spanning the gap. This CDR3 contains 15 residues. From germline, CDR1 is MDHEN and CDR2 SYDVKM.

This rearrangement joins TRBV9 to TRBJ2-3; D is uncertain. V was clipped by 2 bases and J by 6 bases, with 13 bases between them. Germline V lookup: CDR1 SGDLS, CDR2 YYNGEE. CDR3 size: 14 residues. The CDR3 nucleotides read TGTGCCAGCAGCGTCGGTGCGGTCGGTGATACGCAGTATTTT. It yields the protein CASSVGAVGDTQYF.

The chain links TRBV5-1 to TRBJ2-7; D is possibly TRBD1 (5 bases). CDR1 and CDR2 from the germline V gene are SGHRS and YFSETQ. The CDR3 sequence is 14 residues long. V lost 0 bases to trimming and J lost 2 bases, with 9 bases between them. DNA for the CDR3: TGCGCCAGCAGCTTGGTGGCAGGGACCTACGAGCAGTACTTC. This translates into CASSLVAGTYEQYF. Looking up the rest from reference TRBV5-1 and TRBJ2-7 gives the full variable domain: KAGVTQTPRYLIKTRGQQVTLSCSPISGHRSVSWYQQTPGQGLQFLFEYFSETQRNKGNFPGRFSGRQFSNSRSEMNVSTLELGDSALYLCASSLVAGTYEQYFGPGTRLTVT.